The 21 T cell receptor beta chains listed next were all sequenced from one sample in a study of cytomegalovirus exposure and HLA in healthy donors. Clones were sequenced by immunoSEQ multiplex PCR, and TCRdb holds only the in-frame ones, with some missing. The table has 250,000 to 400,000 clones, approximately 91% seen once. Input material: PBMCs. These receptors originate from a young man in good health and CMV-seronegative.

This sequence joins TRBV4-1 and TRBJ2-2; 12 bases align to TRBD2. Germline assignment: CDR1 MGHRA and CDR2 YSYEKL. The CDR3 runs to 17 residues. Unmatched junction bases numbered 1, after V lost 1 base and J lost 1 base. CDR3 in DNA: TGCGCCAGCAGCCAAGCGGGACTAGCGGGGAACACCGGGGAGCTGTTTTTT. It translates to CASSQAGLAGNTGELFF.

In its sample, this clone was seen a few times. The chain uses TRBV9 and TRBJ1-2, with 9 bases identical to TRBD1. V shed 3 bases, J shed 11 bases, and the junction held 5 bases outside the gene matches. Germline CDR1 is SGDLS and CDR2 is YYNGEE. The CDR3 loop spans 12 amino acids. The CDR3 region is CASSGGTGTYTF. The CDR3, as DNA: TGTGCCAGCAGCGGGGGGACAGGGACTTACACCTTC.

This clone was picked up one time. The chain joins TRBV6-6 to TRBJ2-3; 9 bases fit TRBD2. The V segment lost 4 bases and the J segment 2 bases; nucleotides outside the gene matches: 4. The germline CDR1 and CDR2 sequences are MNHNY and SVGAGI (reference sequence). The CDR3 extends over 15 amino acids. CDR3 sequence: CASSFVAGATDTQYF. CDR3 DNA sequence: TGTGCCAGCAGTTTCGTAGCGGGGGCCACAGATACGCAGTATTTT.

This clone has more than one count but fewer than ten. The chain couples TRBV10-2 to TRBJ2-7; 7 nucleotides align to TRBD1. Trimming at V came to 5 bases and at J to 0 bases, leaving 1 base not matched to a gene. CDR1 WSHSY and CDR2 SAAADI come from the germline V gene. The CDR3 covers 13 residues. CDR3: CASSHRGSYEQYF. The CDR3 DNA is TGCGCCAGCAGTCACAGGGGCTCCTACGAGCAGTACTTC.

This CDR3 is CASSLDRVPQAKNIQYF. For the CDR3, the DNA is TGCGCCAGCAGCTTGGACAGGGTCCCTCAAGCCAAAAACATTCAGTACTTC. The genes are TRBV5-1 and TRBJ2-4; TRBD1 might be the D (6 bases). V lost 0 bases and J lost 0, with 13 bases in between. This CDR3 is built from 17 residues. Germline loops: CDR1 SGHRS, CDR2 YFSETQ.

The genes are TRBV6-6 and TRBJ2-7; TRBD1 matches at 9 bases. This CDR3 is 14 amino acids long. The germline CDR1 and CDR2 sequences are MNHNY and SVGAGI (reference sequence). V lost 6 bases to trimming and J lost 2 bases; unmatched junction nucleotides: 5. This CDR3 is CASRTGTGTYEQYF. The CDR3 DNA reads TGTGCCAGCAGGACCGGGACAGGGACCTACGAGCAGTACTTC.

The sample holds one count of this clone. The chain employs TRBV4-3 and TRBJ1-1; 7 bases are shared with TRBD1. The CDR3 totals 15 residues. Looked up from germline, CDR1 is LGHNA and CDR2 is YSLEER. Trimming removed 0 bases from V and 1 base from J; junction bases left unmatched: 2. CDR3 in amino acids: CASSQDRQGNTEAFF. The CDR3 region has the DNA TGCGCCAGCAGCCAAGACCGACAGGGGAACACTGAAGCTTTCTTT.

The chain recombines TRBV30 with TRBJ2-6; no firm D call. V dropped 3 bases and J dropped 4 bases, with 4 bases sitting between them. The CDR3 runs to 12 residues. The germline V gene has CDR1 GTSNPN and CDR2 SVGIG (reference sequence). The CDR3 loop reads CAWRAGANVLTF. For the CDR3, the DNA is TGTGCCTGGAGGGCCGGGGCCAACGTCCTGACTTTC.

This clone has a handful of counts. The gene calls are TRBV29-1 and TRBJ2-2, with D uncertain. The V gene's germline CDR1 is SQVTM and CDR2 ANQGSEA. Deletions cut 4 bases from V and 5 bases from J, with 5 bases between. The CDR3 has 11 residues. The CDR3 sequence: CSVGQTGELFF. The CDR3 DNA reads TGCAGCGTTGGTCAGACCGGGGAGCTGTTTTTT.

The chain is built from TRBV5-1 and TRBJ2-7, with a tentative D call TRBD2 (5 bases). The CDR3 sequence is 14 residues long. Germline V gene lookup returns CDR1 SGHRS and CDR2 YFSETQ. With 2 bases removed from V and 2 bases from J, the gap between germline ends came to 11 bases. In DNA, the CDR3 is TGCGCCAGCAGCTTTGAGGGTGGAACCTACGAGCAGTACTTC. Its protein is CASSFEGGTYEQYF.

This clone appeared a single time. The chain employs TRBV11-2 and TRBJ2-7; D is possibly TRBD2 (6 bases). Germline CDR1 and CDR2: SGHAT and FQNNGV. The V end was cut by 4 bases, the J end by 4 bases, with 26 bases between. There are 18 residues in the CDR3. The CDR3 DNA is TGTGCCAGCAGCTCTAGCAGCGATGGGACTCGCCTTTCTTACGAGCAGTACTTC. It encodes CASSSSSDGTRLSYEQYF. Variable domain in full (rest from reference TRBV11-2 and TRBJ2-7): EAGVAQSPRYKIIEKRQSVAFWCNPISGHATLYWYQQILGQGPKLLIQFQNNGVVDDSQLPKDRFSAERLKGVDSTLKIQPAKLEDSAVYLCASSSSSDGTRLSYEQYFGPGTRLTVT.

In its sample, this clone was seen once. The chain joins TRBV2 to TRBJ1-5, with TRBD1 as a possible D gene (5 bases). Trimming stripped 7 bases from V and 2 bases from J, with 18 bases between. Germline CDR1 reads SNHLY; CDR2 reads FYNNEI. This CDR3 comprises 16 residues. As DNA, the CDR3 is TGTGCCAGCACTACTGACCGACAGCTTGGCAATCAGCCCCAGCATTTT. Its protein product is CASTTDRQLGNQPQHF.

The chain is built from TRBV6-5 and TRBJ2-7; 8 bases fit TRBD2. Germline CDR1 is MNHEY and CDR2 is SVGAGI. The CDR3 has 15 amino acids. Trimming took 2 bases from V and 6 from J; bases not matched to a gene: 9. CDR3 region: CASSYSGGNQGEQYF. The CDR3, as DNA: TGTGCCAGCAGTTACAGCGGGGGTAATCAAGGCGAGCAGTACTTC.

The chain employs TRBV6-1 and TRBJ1-1; D is undetermined. CDR3 length: 15 residues. Trimming cost V 1 base and J 0 bases, with 9 bases left between them. CDR1 MNHNS and CDR2 SASEGT come from the germline V gene. The chain's CDR3 is CASSEVVLMNTEAFF. CDR3 sequence (DNA): TGTGCCAGCAGTGAAGTGGTACTGATGAACACTGAAGCTTTCTTT.

This clone was observed a single time. V gene TRBV19 combines with J gene TRBJ2-2, with D maybe TRBD2 (6 bases). Trimming removed 5 bases at V and 5 bases at J, with 24 bases between. The CDR3 extends over 18 amino acids. Germline values: CDR1 LNHDA, CDR2 SQIVND (reference sequence). CDR3 DNA sequence: TGTGCCAGTAGTCCCCGGGGCGGGGAAAGTACGAGGACCGGGGAGCTGTTTTTT. As protein: CASSPRGGESTRTGELFF.

This rearrangement joins TRBV27 to TRBJ2-5, with a weak D call TRBD2 (7 bases). The germline V gene has CDR1 MNHEY and CDR2 SMNVEV (reference sequence). CDR3 size: 15 residues. Trimming removed 3 bases at V and 5 bases at J, with 16 bases between. The CDR3 protein is CASSFGGGPGETQYF. The DNA for the CDR3 is TGTGCCAGCAGTTTTGGGGGGGGGCCAGGCGAGACCCAGTACTTC.

V usage is TRBV5-1 and J usage is TRBJ2-4, with 7 bases matching TRBD1. CDR1 is SGHRS and CDR2 is YFSETQ in the germline V gene. J lost 3 bases, V lost 3 bases, and 6 bases had no gene match. The CDR3 is 15 amino acids. The CDR3 DNA is TGCGCCAGCAGCTCAGAGGACAGGAGCAAAAACATTCAGTACTTC. Its protein is CASSSEDRSKNIQYF.

The chain recombines TRBV5-1 with TRBJ2-5, with 10 bases that match TRBD2. Germline trimming cut 0 bases from V and 1 base from J; bases unmatched to any gene: 3. CDR1 and CDR2 from the germline V gene are SGHRS and YFSETQ. The CDR3 has 16 residues. CDR3 DNA: TGCGCCAGCAGCTTGGGGGCTAGCGGGGGCCAAGAGACCCAGTACTTC. Its protein product is CASSLGASGGQETQYF.

The chain has TRBV19 and TRBJ1-5; possibly TRBD1 for D (5 bases). Per germline, CDR1 LNHDA and CDR2 SQIVND (reference sequence). The CDR3 length is 17 residues. V lost 3 bases to trimming and J lost 4 bases, with 19 bases between them. The CDR3 region has the DNA TGTGCCAGTAGTATCTCGTCTCGGGGAGGGGCGAATCAGCCCCAGCATTTT. Translated: CASSISSRGGANQPQHF. The whole variable domain, filled in from reference TRBV19 and TRBJ1-5, reads DGGITQSPKYLFRKEGQNVTLSCEQNLNHDAMYWYRQDPGQGLRLIYYSQIVNDFQKGDIAEGYSVSREKKESFPLTVTSAQKNPTAFYLCASSISSRGGANQPQHFGDGTRLSIL.

The chain combines TRBV9 with TRBJ1-2, with TRBD1 identical over 10 bases. The ends lost 0 bases at V and 1 base at J; junction bases unmatched: 6. The CDR3 contains 17 residues. Germline CDR1 SGDLS, CDR2 YYNGEE. The CDR3 loop is CASSVGTGGGYNYGYTF. The CDR3 coding sequence is TGTGCCAGCAGCGTAGGGACAGGGGGTGGATATAACTATGGCTACACCTTC.

The rearrangement uses TRBV13 and TRBJ2-5; TRBD1 agrees at 9 bases. Germline V gene lookup returns CDR1 PRHDT and CDR2 FYEKMQ (reference sequence). With V trimmed by 5 bases and J by 4 bases, 2 bases remained unmatched. The CDR3 is made up of 13 amino acids. CDR3 nucleotides: TGTGCCAGCAGCCAGGACAGGGGAGAGACCCAGTACTTC. Its protein product is CASSQDRGETQYF.